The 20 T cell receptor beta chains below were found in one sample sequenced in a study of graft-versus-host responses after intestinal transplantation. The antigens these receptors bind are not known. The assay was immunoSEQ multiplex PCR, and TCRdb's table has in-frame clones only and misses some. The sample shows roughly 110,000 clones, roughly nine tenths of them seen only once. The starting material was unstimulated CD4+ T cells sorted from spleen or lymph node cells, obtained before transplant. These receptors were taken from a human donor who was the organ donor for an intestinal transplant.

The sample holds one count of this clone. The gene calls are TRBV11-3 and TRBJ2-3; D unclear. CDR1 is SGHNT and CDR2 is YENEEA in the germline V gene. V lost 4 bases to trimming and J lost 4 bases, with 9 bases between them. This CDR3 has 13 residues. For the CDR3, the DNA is TGTGCCAGCAGCTCATCGTTCCCAGATACGCAGTATTTT. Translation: CASSSSFPDTQYF.

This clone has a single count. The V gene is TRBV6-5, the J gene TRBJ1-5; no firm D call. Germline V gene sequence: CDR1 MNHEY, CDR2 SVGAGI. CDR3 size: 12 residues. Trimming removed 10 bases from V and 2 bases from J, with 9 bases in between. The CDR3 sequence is CAKKAGNQPQHF. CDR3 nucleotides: TGTGCCAAGAAGGCAGGCAATCAGCCCCAGCATTTT.

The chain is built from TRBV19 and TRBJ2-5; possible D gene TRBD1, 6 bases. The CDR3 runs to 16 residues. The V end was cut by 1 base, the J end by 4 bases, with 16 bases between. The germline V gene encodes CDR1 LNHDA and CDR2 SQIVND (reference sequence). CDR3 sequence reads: CASSIGPNRGGETQYF. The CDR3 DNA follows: TGTGCCAGTAGTATAGGGCCAAACCGAGGGGGAGAGACCCAGTACTTC.

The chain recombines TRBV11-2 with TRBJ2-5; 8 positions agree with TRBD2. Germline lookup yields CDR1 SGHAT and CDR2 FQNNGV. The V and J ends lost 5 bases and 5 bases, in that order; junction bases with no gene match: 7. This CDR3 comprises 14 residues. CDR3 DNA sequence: TGTGCCAGCAGCCTCCATCCGGGGGGGGAGACCCAGTACTTC. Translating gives CASSLHPGGETQYF.

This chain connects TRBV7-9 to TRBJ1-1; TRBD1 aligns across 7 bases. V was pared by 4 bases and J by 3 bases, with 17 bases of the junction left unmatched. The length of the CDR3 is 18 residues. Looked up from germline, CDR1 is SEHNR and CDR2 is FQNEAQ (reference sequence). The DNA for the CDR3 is TGTGCCAGCAGCTCAGGTCGAGGGGGCGGAACGGTGGACACTGAAGCTTTCTTT. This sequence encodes CASSSGRGGGTVDTEAFF.

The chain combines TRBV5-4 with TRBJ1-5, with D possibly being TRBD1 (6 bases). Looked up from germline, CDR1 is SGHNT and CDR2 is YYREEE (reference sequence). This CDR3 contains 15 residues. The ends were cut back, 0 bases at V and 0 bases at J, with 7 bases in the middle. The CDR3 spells CASSLGGRSNQPQHF. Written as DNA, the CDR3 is TGTGCCAGCAGCTTGGGGGGGCGTAGCAATCAGCCCCAGCATTTT.

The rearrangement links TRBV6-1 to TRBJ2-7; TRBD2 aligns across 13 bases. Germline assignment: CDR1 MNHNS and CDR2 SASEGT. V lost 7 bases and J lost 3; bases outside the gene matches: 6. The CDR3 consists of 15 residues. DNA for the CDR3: TGTGCCAGCACCCGGACTAGCGGGAGTATCTACGAGCAGTACTTC. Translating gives CASTRTSGSIYEQYF.

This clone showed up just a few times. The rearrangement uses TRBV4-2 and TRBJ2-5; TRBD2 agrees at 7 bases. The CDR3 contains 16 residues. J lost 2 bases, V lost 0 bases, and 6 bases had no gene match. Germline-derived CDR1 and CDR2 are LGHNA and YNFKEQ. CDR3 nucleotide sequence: TGTGCCAGCAGCCAAGATGTCGCTAGCGGACAAGAGACCCAGTACTTC. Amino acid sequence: CASSQDVASGQETQYF.

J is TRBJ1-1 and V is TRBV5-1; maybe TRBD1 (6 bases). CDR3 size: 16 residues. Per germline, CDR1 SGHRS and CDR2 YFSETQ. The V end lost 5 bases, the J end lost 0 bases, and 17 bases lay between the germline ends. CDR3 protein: CASSGGPRGMNTEAFF. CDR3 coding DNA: TGCGCCAGCAGTGGGGGGCCGAGGGGGATGAACACTGAAGCTTTCTTT.

The chain's CDR3 is CATLKGLAGGRQETQYF. DNA of the CDR3: TGCGCCACCCTTAAAGGGCTAGCGGGAGGGAGACAAGAGACCCAGTACTTC. The J gene is TRBJ2-5, the V gene TRBV10-2, with 12 bases fitting TRBD2. The V segment lost 10 bases and the J segment 2 bases; nucleotides outside the gene matches: 14. CDR3 length equals 17 residues. Germline loops: CDR1 WSHSY, CDR2 SAAADI.

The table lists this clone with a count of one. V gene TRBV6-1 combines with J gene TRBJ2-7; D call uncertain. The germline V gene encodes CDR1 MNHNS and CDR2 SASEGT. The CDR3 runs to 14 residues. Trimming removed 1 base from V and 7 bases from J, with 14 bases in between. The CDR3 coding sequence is TGTGCCAGCAGTGAAGAAAAAAGTCGAAGGGAGCAGTACTTC. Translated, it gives CASSEEKSRREQYF.

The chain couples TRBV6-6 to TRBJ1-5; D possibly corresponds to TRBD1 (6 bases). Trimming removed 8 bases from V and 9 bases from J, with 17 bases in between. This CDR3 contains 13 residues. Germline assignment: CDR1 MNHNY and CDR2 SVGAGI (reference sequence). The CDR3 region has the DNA TGTGCCAGCGGAACAGGGCTTTCAGGGCCCCAGCATTTT. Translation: CASGTGLSGPQHF.

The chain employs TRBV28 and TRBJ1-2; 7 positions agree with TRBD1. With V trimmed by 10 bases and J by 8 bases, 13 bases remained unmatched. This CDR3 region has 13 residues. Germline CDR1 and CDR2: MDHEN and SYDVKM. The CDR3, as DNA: TGTGCCACCGCCCCGACAGGGTTTGGGGGCTACACCTTC. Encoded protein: CATAPTGFGGYTF.

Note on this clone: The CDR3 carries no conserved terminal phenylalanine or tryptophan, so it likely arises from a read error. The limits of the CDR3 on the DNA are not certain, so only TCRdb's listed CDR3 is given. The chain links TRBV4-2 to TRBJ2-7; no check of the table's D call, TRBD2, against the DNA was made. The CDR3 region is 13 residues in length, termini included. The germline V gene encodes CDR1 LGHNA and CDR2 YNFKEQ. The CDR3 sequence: CASSQGGGSKVHT.

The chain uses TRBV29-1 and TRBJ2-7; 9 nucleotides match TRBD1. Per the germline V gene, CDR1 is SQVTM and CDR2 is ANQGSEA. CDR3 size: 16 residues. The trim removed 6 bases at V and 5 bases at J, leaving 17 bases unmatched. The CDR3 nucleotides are TGCAGCGTGAGGACAGGGGCCAGCGGGGACACGGACGAGCAGTACTTC. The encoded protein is CSVRTGASGDTDEQYF.

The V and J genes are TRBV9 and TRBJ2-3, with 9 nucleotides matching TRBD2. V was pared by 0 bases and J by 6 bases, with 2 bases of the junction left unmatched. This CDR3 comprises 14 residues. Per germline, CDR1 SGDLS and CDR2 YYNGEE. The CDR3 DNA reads TGTGCCAGCAGCGTAGGCGGGAGGGTGGATACGCAGTATTTT. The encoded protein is CASSVGGRVDTQYF. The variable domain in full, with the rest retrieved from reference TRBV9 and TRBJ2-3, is DSGVTQTPKHLITATGQRVTLRCSPRSGDLSVYWYQQSLDQGLQFLIQYYNGEERAKGNILERFSAQQFPDLHSELNLSSLELGDSALYFCASSVGGRVDTQYFGPGTRLTVL.

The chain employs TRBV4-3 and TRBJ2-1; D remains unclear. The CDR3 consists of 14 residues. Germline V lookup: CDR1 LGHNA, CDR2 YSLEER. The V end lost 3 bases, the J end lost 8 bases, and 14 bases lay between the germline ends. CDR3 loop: CASSHPRARDEQFF. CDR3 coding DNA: TGCGCCAGCAGCCACCCTAGGGCCCGTGATGAGCAGTTCTTC.

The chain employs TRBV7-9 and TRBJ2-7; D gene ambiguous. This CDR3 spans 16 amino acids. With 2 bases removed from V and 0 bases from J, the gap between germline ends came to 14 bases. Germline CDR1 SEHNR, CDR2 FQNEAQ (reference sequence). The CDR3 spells CASSLISRVNSYEQYF. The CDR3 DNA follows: TGTGCCAGCAGCTTAATATCACGCGTAAACTCCTACGAGCAGTACTTC.

The CDR3 loop reads CASSAGTDTQYF. DNA for the CDR3: TGTGCCAGCAGTGCTGGTACAGATACGCAGTATTTT. The J gene is TRBJ2-3, the V gene TRBV2; D ambiguous. The germline CDR1 and CDR2 sequences are SNHLY and FYNNEI. This CDR3 is built from 12 residues. The V end was cut by 4 bases, the J end by 3 bases, with 5 bases between. Full variable domain (rest looked up from reference TRBV2 and TRBJ2-3): EPEVTQTPSHQVTQMGQEVILRCVPISNHLYFYWYRQILGQKVEFLVSFYNNEISEKSEIFDDQFSVERPDGSNFTLKIRSTKLEDSAMYFCASSAGTDTQYFGPGTRLTVL.

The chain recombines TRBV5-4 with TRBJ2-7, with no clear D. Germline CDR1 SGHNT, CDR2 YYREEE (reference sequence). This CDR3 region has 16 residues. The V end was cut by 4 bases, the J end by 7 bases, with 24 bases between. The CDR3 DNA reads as TGTGCCAGCAGCCTCGACGGTAGGTCTCGCCTAGGAGAGCAGTACTTC. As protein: CASSLDGRSRLGEQYF. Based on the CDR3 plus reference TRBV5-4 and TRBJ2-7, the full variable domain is ETGVTQSPTHLIKTRGQQVTLRCSSQSGHNTVSWYQQALGQGPQFIFQYYREEENGRGNFPPRFSGLQFPNYSSELNVNALELDDSALYLCASSLDGRSRLGEQYFGPGTRLTVT.